This T cell receptor beta chain was sequenced for a study of shared clonotypes between healthy human individuals. Naive CD8 cells lacked CD45RO, underwent positive selection for CCR7 and left out terminally differentiated effector memory CD45RA+ cells. Assay used: immunoSEQ multiplex PCR; TCRdb lists only in-frame clones, some missing. Of hundreds of thousands of clones in the sample, about 92% were seen once. The TCR sequence derives from a man aged 30-40 years in good health. Sequencing was done on a sample of naive CD8+ T cells sorted from blood.

The CDR3 reads CASSHGGGEQYF. The CDR3 DNA sequence: TGTGCCAGCAGCCATGGGGGCGGCGAGCAGTACTTC. J is TRBJ2-7 and V is TRBV6-5; maybe TRBD1 (6 bases). The CDR3 has 12 residues. Germline V gene lookup returns CDR1 MNHEY and CDR2 SVGAGI. The V gene lost 6 bases and the J gene lost 6 bases, with 12 bases spanning the gap.